This record looks at one TCR beta chain sequence and its context. Its antigen is currently unknown. The data derive from a study of beta chain features in type 1 diabetes. Study-wide context: Patients did not differ from healthy donors in age, gender or cell yield. Study results and limitations: For Type 1 diabetes patients, all four CD4+ subsets carried TCRB CDR3s that were moderately but significantly shorter. Any HLA-type effect on TCRB rearrangement remained unresolved here. A closer apparent resemblance between naive, central memory and Treg TCRB repertoires was seen in patients than in healthy donors.

Since all of the isolated RNA was reverse transcribed, expressed TCRB transcripts were what got sequenced. Assay used: immunoSEQ multiplex PCR; TCRdb lists only in-frame clones, some missing. The repertoire holds roughly 140,000 clones, with 10% as singletons. From germline, CDR1 is MDHEN and CDR2 SYDVKM. J gave up 2 bases and V 7 bases, and 9 bases lay outside the gene matches. The CDR3 is 15 residues long. The sample consisted of central memory CD4+ T cells from blood. The chain recombines TRBV28 with TRBJ2-3; 7 bases are a match to TRBD2. The source is a man aged 25-40 years with type 1 diabetes. This CDR3 is CASTGAGDPTDTQYF. Here the CDR3 DNA reads TGTGCCAGCACCGGGGCGGGAGACCCCACAGATACGCAGTATTTT.